This T cell receptor beta chain emerged from a study of Tregs in tolerant kidney transplant recipients. Study-level findings and limits: Biological reproducibility was not directly addressed, but technical replication error appeared minimal.

With regard to this clone: The target antigen is unknown.

CD4+CD25+CD127- Tregs, CD4+CD25- non-Tregs, CD4 and CD8 cells were sorted. Sequenced by immunoSEQ multiplex PCR; TCRdb stores in-frame clones only, minus some. The sample lists around 120,000 clones, about 91% occurring once. The V end was cut by 0 bases, the J end by 2 bases, with 11 bases between. There are 15 residues in the CDR3. CDR1 GTSNPN and CDR2 SVGIG come from the germline V gene (reference sequence). Input material: CD4+ T cells from blood. The clonotype comes from a human donor in good health. The chain is built from TRBV30 and TRBJ1-5; D may be TRBD1 (5 bases). The CDR3: CAWSVRGAGNQPQHF. The CDR3 DNA follows: TGTGCCTGGAGTGTACGTGGGGCGGGCAATCAGCCCCAGCATTTT.